This T cell receptor (beta chain) was obtained from a study of blood T cell repertoires in COVID-19. Across the whole study: Sample material is recorded as cDNA or gDNA derived from T cells, B-cell-depleted T cells, or PBMCs.

Per the authors' pipeline: The assay estimated nucleated cells by amplifying reference gene primers. Repertoires were generated with immunoSEQ multiplex PCR, while TCRdb's copy carries only in-frame clones and drops some. The DNA gave D and trimming, while V, J and clone size come from that table. There are 84,000 or so clones in the sample; 70% to 90% occur only once, and 12% lies in the top ten. The V end lost 0 bases, the J end lost 5 bases, and 9 bases lay between the germline ends. The CDR3 consists of 14 residues. Germline V gene lookup returns CDR1 SGDLS and CDR2 YYNGEE. The J gene is TRBJ2-1, the V gene TRBV9, with D unclear. The sequence derives from a woman aged 65 to 85 with active or convalescent COVID-19. Sequences were obtained from peripheral blood. The CDR3 DNA reads TGTGCCAGCAGCGTAGGGGCCGGCAACAATGAGCAGTTCTTC. This sequence encodes CASSVGAGNNEQFF.